Listed below are T cell receptor beta chains from one sample, sequenced in a study of STAT5B mutations in CD4+ large granular lymphocyte leukemia. The protocol was immunoSEQ multiplex PCR, while the TCRdb copy is restricted to in-frame clones and leaves out a portion. The data show around 30,000 clones, about 71% seen once. The sample taken for sequencing was CD4+ T cells from blood buffy coats. The receptors here all came from a human donor in good health. The conserved cysteine and the conserved F or W are not part of the CDR3 here. A D gene is named only where the DNA matches it firmly. Clone sizes are given selectively: once, few, many, or a class where the clone is expanded.

V: TRBV2
size: -
D: -
CDR3: ASSSGAVIQPQH

V: TRBV18
size: -
D: -
CDR3: ASSPLVITGTGATGELF

V: TRBV27
size: -
D: TRBD1
CDR3: ASSRWDREYEQF

V: TRBV5-1
size: -
D: TRBD1
CDR3: ASGGQGLPGEKLF

V: TRBV9
size: -
D: -
CDR3: ASSHDHSYEQY

V: TRBV6-6
size: -
D: -
CDR3: ASNGVRGQPQH

V: TRBV11-1
size: -
D: -
CDR3: ASSFRGNSNQPQH

V: TRBV29-1
size: -
D: -
CDR3: SCGGRAREYGYT

V: TRBV13
size: -
D: -
CDR3: ASSQARGKAF

V: TRBV28
size: -
D: -
CDR3: ASSPHGYGYT

V: TRBV7-9
size: -
D: -
CDR3: ASSLGGFASSDTEAF

V: TRBV10-2
size: once
D: -
CDR3: ASSMVGAEAF

V: TRBV19
size: -
D: -
CDR3: ASSIHRQTSYNEQF

V: TRBV6-1
size: -
D: TRBD1
CDR3: ASSAGTGGTGELF

V: TRBV7-8
size: -
D: -
CDR3: ASSLQGAATNEKLF

V: TRBV5-1
size: -
D: TRBD1
CDR3: ASSLNGQGDTIY

V: TRBV9
size: -
D: -
CDR3: ASSVGGQLNQPQH

V: TRBV25-1
size: -
D: TRBD1
CDR3: ASRGGTVNSPLH

V: TRBV29-1
size: few
D: -
CDR3: SGNRGSTEAF

V: TRBV18
size: -
D: TRBD1
CDR3: ASSPGQGKEETQY

V: TRBV5-1
size: -
D: TRBD2
CDR3: ASSLGFGSGVETQY

V: TRBV13
size: -
D: -
CDR3: ASSLERGPPTEAF

V: TRBV7-3
size: -
D: TRBD1
CDR3: ASSSGQGYGYT

V: TRBV10-2
size: -
D: TRBD1
CDR3: ASSARDRNTEAF

V: TRBV19
size: -
D: TRBD1
CDR3: ASSLRWTGQSATNEKLF

V: TRBV5-4
size: -
D: -
CDR3: ASSFDRAATNEKLF

V: TRBV28
size: -
D: -
CDR3: ASSSGLYEKLF